This TCR beta chain was sequenced for a study of OX40 agonist ivuxolimab in advanced cancers. This clone was counted a single time. The trim removed 2 bases at V and 12 bases at J, leaving 8 bases unmatched. CDR1 and CDR2 (germline): GTSNPN, SVGIG (reference sequence). CDR3 length equals 15 residues. Some clones are missing from TCRdb's copy, which holds only in-frame ones; the method was immunoSEQ multiplex PCR. The profile shows 55,000 to 85,000 clones, 65% to 90% of them singletons. The receptor was derived from an adult with an advanced solid tumor such as melanoma, head and neck, liver or kidney cancer. V usage is TRBV30 and J usage is TRBJ2-1; TRBD2 aligns across 15 bases. The specimen was CD4+ or CD8+ T cells sorted from blood, collected in a trial of the OX40 agonist ivuxolimab. In DNA, the CDR3 is TGTGCCTGGAGTCCCGGACTAGCGGGAGGGCCGGGGCAGTTCTTC. The encoded protein is CAWSPGLAGGPGQFF.